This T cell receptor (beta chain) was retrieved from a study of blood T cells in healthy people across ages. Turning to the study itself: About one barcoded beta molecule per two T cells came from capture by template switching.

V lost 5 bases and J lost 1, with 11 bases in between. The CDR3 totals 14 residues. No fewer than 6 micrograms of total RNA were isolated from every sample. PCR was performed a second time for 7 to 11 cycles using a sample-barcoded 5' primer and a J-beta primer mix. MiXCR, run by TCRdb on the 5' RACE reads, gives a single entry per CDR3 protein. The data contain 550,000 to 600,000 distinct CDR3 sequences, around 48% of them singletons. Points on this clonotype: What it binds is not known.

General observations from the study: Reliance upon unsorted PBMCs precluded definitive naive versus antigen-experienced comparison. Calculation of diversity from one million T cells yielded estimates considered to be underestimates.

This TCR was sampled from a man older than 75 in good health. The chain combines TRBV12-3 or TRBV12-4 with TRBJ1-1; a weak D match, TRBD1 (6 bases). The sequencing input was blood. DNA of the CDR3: TGTGCCAGCAGTGAACGGACAGAGAACACTGAAGCTTTCTTT. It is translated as CASSERTENTEAFF.